This record concerns one TCR beta chain sequence. Its antigen is not yet known. Per-nucleotide qualities are absent, and no much larger clonotype sits a single base away. The library was built by means of PCR. The data were produced on an Illumina HiSeq 2500. To normalize quantification of the TCRbeta repertoire, the TCR libraries were built with molecular barcoding that relied on unique molecular identifiers. Through fastp at Q25 and MiXCR, TCRdb rebuilt clones from the public reads, retaining in-frame beta chains. Rows merge per CDR3 protein into single entries with the most common DNA and genes. The sample includes 95,000 to 150,000 distinct CDR3 sequences, with more than 20% observed a single time. 10% to 13% of the sample comes from the top ten. From its cysteine to its phenylalanine, the CDR3 spans 16 amino acids. Only the CDR3 region is kept as DNA, spanning 48 bases read in frame from base 1. V gives up 2 bases and J gives up 1 base, and the segment between their germline ends measures 15 bases. Reading the germline V gene gives CDR1 SGHDT and CDR2 YYEEEE.

Per the publication, the treatment or condition label means: allogeneic hematopoietic cell transplantation with graft depleted of TCRalphabeta T cells and CD19 B cells. The children who served as transplant recipients had been given grafts of TCRalphabeta/CD19-depleted allogeneic hematopoietic cells. The source of the sample is a study of T-cell reconstitution after alpha-beta-depleted transplantation in children (TCRdb year 2016). For the study in its entirety: Using TCR repertoire profiling, the study quantitatively followed how T-cell immune reconstitution unfolded in children after TCRalphabeta/CD19-depleted allogeneic hematopoietic cell transplantation. Paper-wide results and their limitations: In some patients, high TCRbeta diversity at day 60 was attributed to recipient T cells and intrathymic progenitors that had survived conditioning. About two months after transplant, the apparently early recovery of alphabetaT-cell counts reportedly depended on just several hundred clones that had expanded rapidly and came from non-depleted graft cells. Hyperexpanded clone frequencies declined over subsequent months; after one year, T-cell counts and TCRbeta diversity were mostly attributed to newly produced T cells.

The sequence derives from a male patient aged 2-10 years who had a stem cell transplant for chronic granulomatous disease, so the T cells may come from the graft donor. This chain joins TRBV5-6 to TRBJ1-1; no confident D gene assignment can be made. The source material was PBMCs, mostly from graft donor cells, sampled 180 days after TCRalphabeta/CD19-depleted stem cell transplant. The CDR3 loop reads CASSFVSSVGNTEAFF. The DNA sequence is as follows: TGTGCCAGCAGCTTCGTCAGCTCGGTGGGGAACACTGAAGCTTTCTTT.